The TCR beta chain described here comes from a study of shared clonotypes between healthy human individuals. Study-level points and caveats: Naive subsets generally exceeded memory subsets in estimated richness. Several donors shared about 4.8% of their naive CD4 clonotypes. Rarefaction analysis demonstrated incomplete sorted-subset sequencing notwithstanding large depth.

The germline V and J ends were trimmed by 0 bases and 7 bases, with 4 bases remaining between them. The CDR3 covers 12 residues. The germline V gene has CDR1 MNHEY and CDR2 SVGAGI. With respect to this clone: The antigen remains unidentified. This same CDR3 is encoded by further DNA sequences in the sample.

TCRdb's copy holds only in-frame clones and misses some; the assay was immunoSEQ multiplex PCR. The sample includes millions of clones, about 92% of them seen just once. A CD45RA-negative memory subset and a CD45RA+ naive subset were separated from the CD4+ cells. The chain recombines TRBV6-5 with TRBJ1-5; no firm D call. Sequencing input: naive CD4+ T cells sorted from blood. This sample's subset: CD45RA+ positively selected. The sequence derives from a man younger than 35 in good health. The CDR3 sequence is CASSYSGQPQHF. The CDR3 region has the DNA TGTGCCAGCAGTTACTCAGGACAGCCCCAGCATTTT.